This T cell receptor (beta chain) derives from a study of blood T cell repertoires in COVID-19. In germline, CDR1 is MNHEY, CDR2 SMNVEV (reference sequence). V gave up 10 bases and J gave up 0 bases, with 13 bases separating them. CDR3 length: 13 residues. Using immunoSEQ multiplex PCR, the repertoire was profiled, and TCRdb retains in-frame clones only, with some absent. Here the sample spans some 20,000 clones, around 87% being singletons. The source is a human donor in a cohort sampled during active COVID-19. V is TRBV27 and J is TRBJ2-7; D is perhaps TRBD1 (6 bases). Sequencing used peripheral blood. For the CDR3, the DNA is TGTGCCACCCGGACAGTCGCCTCCTACGAGCAGTACTTC. It is translated as CATRTVASYEQYF.